The source of this TCR beta chain is a study of regulatory T cells in long-lasting Graves disease. CDR1 DFQATT and CDR2 SNEGSKA come from the germline V gene (reference sequence). The V gene lost 3 bases and the J gene lost 2 bases, with 13 bases spanning the gap. CDR3 length equals 14 residues. The time point denotes: persistent/refractory GD, antithyroid drugs over 5 years with positive TRAb. The authors made the TCR library using RNA they extracted from PBMCs. Construction of the TCR beta libraries employed iRepertoire HTBI primers in conjunction with Arm-PCR of CDR3 regions. Original processing notes: Sample data revealed approximately 62 TRBV and 14 TRBJ segments. From the multiplex PCR reads, TCRdb called clonotypes with MiXCR, one entry per CDR3 protein. V and J calls and clone size were set by TCRdb, not the authors. The table has hundreds of thousands of distinct CDR3 sequences, roughly 20% seen once.

The chain carries TRBV20-1 and TRBJ1-1; tentatively, D is TRBD1 (5 bases). The receptor comes from a female donor with Graves disease. Sequencing used peripheral blood mononuclear cells (PBMCs), obtained when the disease was refractory, from a patient treated with antithyroid drugs. This chain's CDR3 is CSASRWGGNTEAFF. CDR3 in DNA: TGCAGTGCTAGTCGATGGGGGGGTAACACTGAAGCTTTCTTT.